This T cell receptor (beta chain) was retrieved from a study of cytomegalovirus exposure and HLA in healthy donors. Study findings and constraints: In an earlier analysis, most TCR beta V segments were productive about 87% or about 30% of the time.

On this clone itself: Its antigen is still unknown.

CDR1 and CDR2 from the germline V gene are MNHNY and SVGAGI (reference sequence). CDR3 length: 13 residues. The V and J ends lost 0 bases and 7 bases respectively, with 9 bases between them. The study ran its PCR with 60 Vbeta and 13 Jbeta primers. Sequencing was performed with immunoSEQ multiplex PCR; in TCRdb, only in-frame clones are kept and a portion is missing. The data contain 150,000 to 200,000 clones, roughly 83% of them singletons. The source material was PBMCs. The genes are TRBV6-6 and TRBJ1-1, with D unresolved. The TCR originated in a boy between 10 and 17 years old in good health and CMV-seronegative. The CDR3 DNA sequence: TGTGCCAGCAGTTACTCCGGGAGGAGTGAAGCTTTCTTT. This gives the protein CASSYSGRSEAFF.